The T cell receptor (beta chain) under discussion was sequenced for a study of cytomegalovirus exposure and HLA in healthy donors (dated by TCRdb to between 2016 and 2019). About the full investigation: An earlier analysis of some 550 of the donors reported 250 to 300 Gb of sequence data and some 120 million unique TCR beta sequences from some 180 million T cells. Roughly 300 gigabases of sequencing data and roughly 90 million unique TCR sequences were included in an early release covering 550 to 650 HLA-typed donors. Among the 398 genotyped donors, around 81% belonged to the genetic ancestry cluster associated with self-reported Caucasian donors. The study was designed to test whether signatures of past pathogen exposure could be identified by cataloging public T cell receptors. The study used immunosequencing to profile the T cell repertoires of approximately 640 subjects and linked those repertoires to cytomegalovirus serostatus. Besides the first cohort of about 730 subjects, a separate validation cohort made up of over a hundred different subjects was used. To predict cytomegalovirus infection status, the study combined high-throughput TCR immunosequencing, statistical association of individual TCRs with disease status, and machine learning. A later analysis re-analyzed previously published TCR beta repertoires from 650 to 800 donors and added high-resolution HLA genotyping to study TCR occurrence patterns. The later analysis used no new phenotypic data to find candidate immune exposures, relying instead on TCR beta sequences and their occurrence across donors. In an earlier analysis of 500 to 650 of the donors, high-throughput TCR beta sequencing was used to judge whether each TCR beta V gene segment behaved as functional or pseudogenic. Donor age, sex, ethnicity and CMV serostatus were compiled together with the repertoire data. Genome-wide SNP genotypes for about 60% of the roughly 700 donors were used in a later genetic analysis, which treated that subset as a discovery cohort. Every repertoire in the discovery cohort had been generated on one and the same sequencing platform. Both class I and class II loci were covered by HLA typing, at four-digit resolution. The number of donors typed differed by locus, with 629-630 for A, B, C, DRB1 and DQB1, about 500 for DQA1, 600 to 610 for DPA1, and some 450 for DPB1. Four to six DR-DQ haplotypes were handled as single units for association and clustering, since linkage in the cohort was strong. Among some 400 genotyped donors of the cohort, an average of about 220,000 unique TCR beta nucleotide sequences was sequenced per donor, of which 15% to 20% were non-productive.

There are 11 amino acids in the CDR3, from cysteine to phenylalanine inclusive. CDR3 DNA is the only sequence kept; it has 33 bases, read in frame from the first base. V is clipped by 7 bases and J by 2 bases, and the sequence between their germline boundaries is 6 bases long. Taken from the germline V gene (reference sequence), the CDR1 and CDR2 loops are DFQATT and SNEGSKA. With regard to this clone: It lacks a known antigen. Base qualities are not provided; no much larger clone lies one nucleotide away.

The cohort consisted of hundreds of healthy bone marrow donors. At the time of sampling, all cohort members were nominally healthy, though unrecorded immune exposures were likely present. The donor was CMV seropositive and belonged to the group of around 300 seropositive cohort members. Each donor provided a peripheral blood sample, and peripheral blood mononuclear cells were used for TCR beta sequencing. Genomic DNA was extracted from the blood cell samples with the Qiagen DNeasy Blood Extraction Kit. Broader findings and caveats from the paper: Over 15 rarely observed V segments, including chromosome 9 orphons, were excluded from the earlier analysis of approximately 600 of the donors because counts were too low. A later analysis reported that several top co-occurrence clusters appeared linked to parvovirus B19, influenza, CMV and Epstein-Barr virus. Broadly in line with IMGT annotations, most TCR beta V segments showed up in productive rearrangements about 87% or about 30% of the time in an earlier analysis of a few hundred of the donors. It was suggested by the authors that the approach could potentially be generalized to other disease states and immunological phenotypes. Correlated functional status among segregating V segments might be attributable to linkage disequilibrium, but an unknown experimental factor could not be ruled out. In a later analysis, the rate of TCR association differed among HLA loci, with DRB1 alleles having the most associated TCRs and HLA-C alleles having the fewest. Presence/absence analyses assumed roughly uniform sequencing depth across donors, an assumption that may not hold. Cytomegalovirus status was reported to be diagnosed by the classifier with high specificity and sensitivity in both the original and validation cohorts. An association between a missense DCLRE1C variant and V-gene and J-gene trimming of TCR beta chains was found in a later genetic analysis and replicated in an independent cohort. A further reported finding was that TCR beta sequences accurately predicted the HLA-A and HLA-B alleles for most subjects in the first cohort. A few of the identified cytomegalovirus-associated TCR beta chains were confirmed in vitro to be specific for cytomegalovirus antigens. A group of highly shared sequence variants was considered likely to be a technical artifact of the sequencing pipeline. The 87-base-pair reads could not distinguish some IMGT-functional V segments, including TRBV6-2 and TRBV6-3, so those segments were excluded. In a later analysis, 16,951 TCR beta sequences were associated with specific HLA alleles at a false discovery rate of 0.05. A later genetic analysis reported fewer N-insertions in productive TCRs among donors in an Asian-associated ancestry cluster than the roughly 700-donor mean. Assigning TCR associations to individual alleles was difficult when HLA alleles, especially DR and DQ, strongly co-occurred. According to a later analysis, most CMV-associated TCR beta chains appeared to be HLA-restricted, and the HLA associations seemed to be driven largely by CMV exposure. Only TCR beta chains were sequenced in this cohort, and the absence of alpha or paired-chain data limited detectable features. Because HLA typing was unavailable for some donors at each locus, only the typed subset was used in association tests. Most TCR sequences were seen in very few donors, while some public TCRs were found in many individuals. In the study, approximately 150 TCR beta chains were listed as associated with cytomegalovirus. CMV serostatus was the only immune exposure information available for the cohort. In a later analysis, HLA-associated TCR beta chains were found to be more clonally expanded and to have lower generation probabilities than equally common non-associated chains.

Libraries were built with the immunoSEQ multiplex PCR assay. A mixture of 60 forward primers for TCR Vbeta segments and 13 reverse primers for TCR Jbeta segments was used in the multiplex PCR. Amplification of the CDR3 region of rearranged TCR beta genes was performed with a multiplex PCR assay on genomic DNA. The amplified TCR beta libraries were sequenced on the Illumina HiSeq System as 87-base-pair reads. For the original study's pipeline: In a later analysis, tens of millions of unique TCR beta chains were counted across the 650 to 700 repertoires, and roughly 10 million of these chains were shared by at least two donors. Raw reads were error-corrected and collapsed into unique sequences by a nearest-neighbor algorithm in which closely related sequences were merged to remove PCR and sequencing errors. Alignment of CDR3 sequences to IMGT reference sequences was used to assign V, D and J gene segments. For a sequence to be retained, a match of at least six nucleotides was required to both a V gene segment and a J gene segment. A rearrangement was called productive if the CDR3 had no stop codons and remained in frame with V and J, and every other rearrangement was called non-productive. CDR3 was defined according to IMGT convention as the region running from the second conserved V-encoded cysteine to the conserved J-encoded phenylalanine. The earlier analysis of 500 to 600 of the donors excluded sequences that lacked an unambiguous match to a single V gene segment. In an earlier analysis of roughly 500 of the donors, V segments were called functional above 56.7% productive rearrangements and were called segregating when the between-donor standard deviation exceeded 5%. A statistical classification framework was developed to diagnose cytomegalovirus status using the catalog of TCR beta chain sequences. A later analysis assigned V and J genes by comparing TCR nucleotide sequences with IMGT/GENE-DB human TR gene sequences. The TCRdist pipeline was used in a later analysis to assign CDR3 sequences and most-parsimonious VDJ recombination scenarios. In a later analysis, every TCR beta chain was defined by the combination of its CDR3 amino acid sequence and its V-gene family, and reads without a unique V-gene family were dropped. To address suspected cross-contamination and a sequencing artifact, a later analysis removed 592 highly shared, low-generation-probability nucleotide sequences. A later analysis calculated a clonal expansion index for each public chain from normalized within-repertoire ranks of inferred template counts. A later analysis computed generation probabilities with a VDJ recombination model fitted to out-of-frame rearrangements, and checked the results against IGoR. Hypergeometric tests were used in a later analysis to score TCR-TCR, TCR-HLA and TCR-CMV co-occurrence, with a repertoire-size bias correction applied to the TCR pairs. False discovery rates were estimated in a later analysis by permuting HLA or CMV assignments 20 times. In a later analysis, co-occurring TCRs were grouped using DBSCAN, and TCRdist sequence similarity was added for clustering within HLA-allele-positive subsets. Co-occurrence clustering excluded repertoires with fewer than 30,000 or more than 120,000 public chains, plus five with anomalous nucleotide sharing. Here the immuneACCESS table is served through TCRdb, limited to in-frame sequences with V and J called. Missing clones are a known gap in these copies; in checked studies unresolved V genes cover under half, and the rest lacks a known reason. The V and J calls and clone size were taken over from that table, and D and trimming were inferred from the DNA. This sample is represented by fewer than 200,000 clones; roughly 13% of them were singletons. The ten biggest clones cover 7.8% of the sample.

The sequence derives from a man in his forties or fifties in good health and CMV-seropositive. The chain couples TRBV20-1 to TRBJ2-1, with the identity of the D gene unclear. The specimen was PBMCs. The DNA sequence reads TGCAGTGGCCGGGCCTACAATGAGCAGTTCTTC. This is translated as CSGRAYNEQFF.